The 16 T cell receptor beta chains given below trace back to one sample, sequenced in a study of cytomegalovirus exposure and HLA in healthy donors (dated 2017 in TCRdb). The receptor library was made with the immunoSEQ multiplex PCR assay. For the multiplex PCR, a mixture combining 60 forward primers for TCR Vbeta segments and 13 reverse primers for TCR Jbeta segments was used. Held by TCRdb, this immuneACCESS table contains in-frame sequences only and omits some clones. Under half of the omission traces to an unresolved V gene where checked; the cause of the rest is unknown. The sample's clone listing holds some 110,000 clones. The top ten clonotypes cover approximately 2.6% of the sample. The sequencing sample was made of PBMCs. Source of these receptors: a man aged 30-40 years in good health and CMV-seronegative.

The rearrangement joins TRBV2 to TRBJ2-5; 9 bases are shared with TRBD1. The CDR3 contains 17 residues. V was pared by 5 bases and J by 2 bases, with 12 bases of the junction left unmatched. In germline, CDR1 is SNHLY, CDR2 FYNNEI. CDR3 protein: CASSRAGTGSGQETQYF. The CDR3 DNA sequence: TGTGCCAGCAGTCGAGCCGGGACAGGGAGTGGGCAAGAGACCCAGTACTTC.

The chain recombines TRBV30 with TRBJ2-4; possible D gene TRBD2, 5 bases. CDR3 length: 16 residues. The V end was cut by 1 base, the J end by 0 bases, with 13 bases between. Germline lookup yields CDR1 GTSNPN and CDR2 SVGIG (reference sequence). DNA of the CDR3: TGTGCCTGGAGTGCCCCTCGGACTTTAGCCAAAAACATTCAGTACTTC. Encoded protein: CAWSAPRTLAKNIQYF.

The chain uses TRBV6-1 and TRBJ1-5; tentatively, D is TRBD1 (6 bases). Germline CDR1 is MNHNS and CDR2 is SASEGT. The CDR3 contains 17 residues. V lost 1 base and J 3 bases, leaving 16 bases between the germline ends. The CDR3 sequence: CASSEGGRGGYNQPQHF. CDR3 coding DNA: TGTGCCAGCAGTGAAGGGGGCCGGGGGGGCTACAATCAGCCCCAGCATTTT.

This sequence joins TRBV9 and TRBJ1-3; the D is unclear. The V end was cut by 3 bases, the J end by 3 bases, with 7 bases between. The CDR3 is made up of 13 amino acids. CDR1 SGDLS and CDR2 YYNGEE come from the germline V gene. The CDR3 DNA is TGTGCCAGCAGCGGTCCAAATGGAAACACCATATATTTT. Translation gives CASSGPNGNTIYF.

J is TRBJ2-1 and V is TRBV4-1; 7 bases line up with TRBD2. The CDR3 covers 16 residues. The germline V gene encodes CDR1 MGHRA and CDR2 YSYEKL. V shed 4 bases, J shed 0 bases, and the junction held 6 bases outside the gene matches. As DNA, the CDR3 is TGCGCCAGCAGCCCACCTAGCGGCTACTCCTACAATGAGCAGTTCTTC. Its protein product is CASSPPSGYSYNEQFF.

CDR3 nucleotide sequence: TGTGCCAGCAGCCGAGGGCTAGCCTATAGTTACAATGAGCAGTTCTTC. This translates into CASSRGLAYSYNEQFF. The genes are TRBV11-1 and TRBJ2-1; possibly TRBD2 for D (5 bases). CDR3 size: 16 residues. Per the germline V gene, CDR1 is SGHAT and CDR2 is FQDESV (reference sequence). Trimming cost V 5 bases and J 4 bases, with 18 bases left between them.

V is TRBV30 and J is TRBJ1-5; TRBD1 matches 10 bases. CDR3 length: 17 residues. The V and J ends lost 3 bases and 0 bases, in that order; junction bases with no gene match: 8. CDR1 and CDR2 from the germline V gene are GTSNPN and SVGIG (reference sequence). CDR3 residues: CAWSGDRGPYSNQPQHF. The CDR3 DNA is TGTGCCTGGAGCGGCGACAGGGGGCCCTATAGCAATCAGCCCCAGCATTTT. Drawing the rest from reference TRBV30 and TRBJ1-5, the complete variable domain is SQTIHQWPATLVQPVGSPLSLECTVEGTSNPNLYWYRQAAGRGLQLLFYSVGIGQISSEVPQNLSASRPQDRQFILSSKKLLLSDSGFYLCAWSGDRGPYSNQPQHFGDGTRLSIL.

CDR3 nucleotides: TGTGCCAGCGAGGGGGCAGGAGGTGGCTACACCTTC. Its translation: CASEGAGGGYTF. The J gene is TRBJ1-2, the V gene TRBV27; TRBD1 matches at 7 bases. V trimming: 8 bases; J trimming: 7 bases; junction bases outside the gene matches: 7. The CDR3 runs 12 residues. Germline V gives CDR1 MNHEY, CDR2 SMNVEV (reference sequence).

The chain recombines TRBV7-3 with TRBJ2-2; 9 bases are a match to TRBD2. The V gene's germline CDR1 is SGHTA and CDR2 FQGTGA. The V and J ends lost 3 bases and 0 bases, in that order; junction bases with no gene match: 2. The CDR3 is made up of 16 amino acids. CDR3 region: CASSFLAGSNTGELFF. CDR3 nucleotides: TGTGCCAGCAGCTTCCTAGCGGGATCGAACACCGGGGAGCTGTTTTTT.

The J gene is TRBJ2-7, the V gene TRBV11-1; D might be TRBD1 (6 bases). This CDR3 is 15 amino acids long. Germline V gene lookup returns CDR1 SGHAT and CDR2 FQDESV (reference sequence). The V and J ends lost 4 bases and 3 bases respectively, with 16 bases between them. CDR3: CASSSHFQGSYEQYF. The DNA of the CDR3 is TGTGCCAGCAGCTCTCATTTTCAGGGGAGCTACGAGCAGTACTTC.

The genes are TRBV2 and TRBJ2-7; D is possibly TRBD2 (5 bases). V dropped 10 bases and J dropped 3 bases, with 13 bases sitting between them. This CDR3 is built from 12 residues. Germline CDR1 SNHLY, CDR2 FYNNEI. The CDR3 sequence: CATSGIVYEQYF. The CDR3 coding sequence is TGTGCCACCTCCGGGATCGTCTACGAGCAGTACTTC.

The V gene is TRBV18, the J gene TRBJ2-5, with 9 bases lining up with TRBD1. The CDR3 consists of 14 residues. Germline CDR1 is KGHSH and CDR2 is LQKENI. Trimming cost V 4 bases and J 3 bases; bases outside gene matches: 3. For the CDR3, the DNA is TGTGCCAGCTCACTCTGGACAGGGGAAGAGACCCAGTACTTC. Residues: CASSLWTGEETQYF. Full variable domain (outside the CDR3, taken from reference TRBV18 and TRBJ2-5): NAGVMQNPRHLVRRRGQEARLRCSPMKGHSHVYWYRQLPEEGLKFMVYLQKENIIDESGMPKERFSAEFPKEGPSILRIQQVVRGDSAAYFCASSLWTGEETQYFGPGTRLLVL.

CDR3 protein: CASSPARGSYEQYF. CDR3 DNA: TGTGCCAGCAGCCCCGCCAGGGGAAGCTACGAGCAGTACTTC. J is TRBJ2-7 and V is TRBV11-2; tentative D call: TRBD1 (6 bases). This CDR3 region has 14 residues. Germline V gene lookup returns CDR1 SGHAT and CDR2 FQNNGV. V shed 5 bases and J shed 3 bases, with 14 bases lying between them.

The chain has TRBV15 and TRBJ2-3; D remains ambiguous. Trimming left V 2 bases short and J 7 bases short, with 13 bases between. The germline V gene encodes CDR1 LNHNV and CDR2 YYDKDF (reference sequence). This CDR3 comprises 14 residues. The CDR3 region has the DNA TGTGCCACCAGCAGATCCCTCGAGAGGAATACGCAGTATTTT. Protein sequence: CATSRSLERNTQYF.

The V call is TRBV29-1, the J call TRBJ1-2, with D maybe TRBD1 (6 bases). CDR1 is SQVTM and CDR2 is ANQGSEA in the germline V gene. V was trimmed by 3 bases and J by 2 bases, leaving 13 bases between them. The CDR3 spans 14 residues. The CDR3 region is CSVDGRGDNYGYTF. The DNA of the CDR3 is TGCAGCGTTGATGGCAGGGGAGACAACTATGGCTACACCTTC.

The rearrangement links TRBV2 to TRBJ1-1; 8 positions agree with TRBD1. The germline V gene has CDR1 SNHLY and CDR2 FYNNEI. The CDR3 extends over 15 amino acids. V lost 5 bases, J lost 4 bases, and 9 bases stayed unmatched. The CDR3 region has the DNA TGTGCCAGCAGTCCAGAACCAGGGGGCGGCACTGAAGCTTTCTTT. It yields the protein CASSPEPGGGTEAFF.